These T cell receptor beta chains were read from a single sample in a study of type 1 regulatory T cells. Which antigens these TCRs recognize remains unknown. TCRdb reprocessed the reads via MiXCR and lists one record per CDR3 protein. Of about 62,000 distinct CDR3 sequences listed, less than 70% are singletons. The sample taken for sequencing was cultured non-Tr1 T cells, either the whole culture or a sorted T cell fraction (not recorded which). Receptors originate from a human donor in good health. Each CDR3 is given with its conserved first and last residue. A D gene is named only where the DNA matches it firmly. Size is omitted from some rows. Given values are once, few, many or a class for expanded clones.

clone_size: -
j_call: TRBJ2-4
v_call: TRBV5-1
d_call: -
cdr3_aa: CASSLGDLGGRNIQYF
cdr3_nt: TGCGCCAGCAGCTTGGGGGACCTGGGTGGGCGAAACATTCAGTACTTC

clone_size: -
j_call: TRBJ2-7
v_call: TRBV5-1
d_call: -
cdr3_aa: CASSLEGPAGEQYF
cdr3_nt: TGCGCCAGCAGCTTGGAGGGACCGGCGGGTGAGCAGTACTTC

clone_size: -
j_call: TRBJ1-1
v_call: TRBV5-1
d_call: TRBD1
cdr3_aa: CASSPGDRVNTEAFF
cdr3_nt: TGCGCCAGCAGCCCGGGGGACAGGGTGAACACTGAAGCTTTCTTT

clone_size: few
j_call: TRBJ2-3
v_call: TRBV27
d_call: -
cdr3_aa: CASSSNTDTQYF
cdr3_nt: TGTGCCAGCAGCTCGAACACAGATACGCAGTATTTT

clone_size: -
j_call: TRBJ2-1
v_call: TRBV5-1
d_call: -
cdr3_aa: CASRVTGPRYNEQFF
cdr3_nt: TGCGCCAGCCGTGTTACGGGACCCCGTTACAATGAGCAGTTCTTC

clone_size: many
j_call: TRBJ2-2
v_call: TRBV5-1
d_call: TRBD2
cdr3_aa: CASSLDTSGTGELFF
cdr3_nt: TGCGCCAGCAGCTTGGACACTAGCGGCACCGGGGAGCTGTTTTTT

clone_size: -
j_call: TRBJ2-7
v_call: TRBV7-2
d_call: -
cdr3_aa: CASSYGRLAYEQYF
cdr3_nt: TGTGCCAGCAGCTACGGAAGGCTCGCCTACGAGCAGTACTTC

clone_size: few
j_call: TRBJ1-2
v_call: TRBV7-2
d_call: TRBD1
cdr3_aa: CASSLGQGAPFGYTF
cdr3_nt: TGTGCCAGCAGCTTAGGACAGGGGGCTCCCTTCGGCTACACCTTC

clone_size: -
j_call: TRBJ1-1
v_call: TRBV11-2
d_call: -
cdr3_aa: CASSLYRDTETFF
cdr3_nt: TGTGCCAGCAGCTTATATAGGGACACTGAAACTTTCTTT

clone_size: -
j_call: TRBJ2-1
v_call: TRBV4-1
d_call: TRBD2
cdr3_aa: CASSRGGLADLGNEQFF
cdr3_nt: TGCGCCAGCAGCCGAGGCGGACTAGCGGATCTCGGAAATGAGCAGTTCTTC

clone_size: -
j_call: TRBJ2-1
v_call: TRBV2
d_call: -
cdr3_aa: CASSEASVTYNEQFF
cdr3_nt: TGTGCCAGCAGTGAAGCGTCGGTTACCTACAATGAGCAGTTCTTC

clone_size: -
j_call: TRBJ2-3
v_call: TRBV20-1
d_call: TRBD1
cdr3_aa: CSAFDRGQYF
cdr3_nt: TGCAGTGCTTTTGACAGGGGACAGTATTTT

clone_size: -
j_call: TRBJ2-1
v_call: TRBV24-1
d_call: -
cdr3_aa: CATSVSGNNEQFF
cdr3_nt: TGTGCCACCAGTGTGAGCGGTAACAATGAGCAGTTCTTC

clone_size: -
j_call: TRBJ2-2
v_call: TRBV30
d_call: -
cdr3_aa: CAWRPLGTGELFF
cdr3_nt: TGTGCCTGGAGGCCGCTAGGCACCGGGGAGCTGTTTTTT

clone_size: -
j_call: TRBJ2-7
v_call: TRBV29-1
d_call: TRBD2
cdr3_aa: CSAESLAGSEQYF
cdr3_nt: TGCAGCGCCGAGTCACTAGCGGGATCCGAGCAGTACTTC

clone_size: -
j_call: TRBJ2-1
v_call: TRBV5-1
d_call: TRBD2
cdr3_aa: CASSEGLEGNEQFF
cdr3_nt: TGCGCCAGCAGCGAGGGACTAGAAGGCAATGAGCAGTTCTTC

clone_size: -
j_call: TRBJ2-7
v_call: TRBV7-2
d_call: -
cdr3_aa: CASSLIAYEQYF
cdr3_nt: TGTGCCAGCAGCCTTATAGCTTACGAGCAGTACTTC

clone_size: -
j_call: TRBJ1-4
v_call: TRBV25-1
d_call: -
cdr3_aa: CASSVTPEKLFF
cdr3_nt: TGTGCCAGCAGTGTAACCCCTGAAAAACTGTTTTTT

clone_size: -
j_call: TRBJ2-3
v_call: TRBV14
d_call: -
cdr3_aa: CASSFGAGDTQYF
cdr3_nt: TGTGCCAGCAGTTTTGGAGCGGGAGATACGCAGTATTTT

clone_size: medium-sized
j_call: TRBJ2-3
v_call: TRBV27
d_call: -
cdr3_aa: CASSLQAKIDTQYF
cdr3_nt: TGTGCCAGCAGTTTACAGGCCAAGATTGATACGCAGTATTTT